The sequence of this TCR beta chain was determined in a study of post-analysis software for immune sequencing data. The TCR beta cDNA libraries carried unique molecular identifiers. Out of about 0.95 to 10 million T cells, hundreds of thousands of cDNA molecules were generated. TCRdb re-analysed the PCR reads in MiXCR, keeping a single row per CDR3 protein. The data hold 400,000 to 500,000 distinct CDR3 sequences, with 30% to 40% observed a single time. General study results and limits: Four or five TRBV segments (TRBV5-6, TRBV5-1 and TRBV20-1 among them) occurred more frequently in patients than in controls. Multiple sclerosis patients showed significantly lower normalized Chao1 diversity than controls did. By F measure, strong co-clustering occurred among samples prepared in the same batch.

This CDR3 has 15 residues. Trimming removed 3 bases from V and 6 bases from J, with 15 bases in between. Comment on this clonotype: What it recognizes is unknown.

The sample taken for sequencing was blood. This clonotype was obtained from a girl aged 2-10 years with multiple sclerosis. V is TRBV12-3 or TRBV12-4 and J is TRBJ1-5, with D maybe TRBD1 (6 bases). The CDR3 spells CASSFRGGFFQPQHF. The CDR3, as DNA: TGTGCCAGCAGTTTCAGAGGGGGATTCTTTCAGCCCCAGCATTTT.